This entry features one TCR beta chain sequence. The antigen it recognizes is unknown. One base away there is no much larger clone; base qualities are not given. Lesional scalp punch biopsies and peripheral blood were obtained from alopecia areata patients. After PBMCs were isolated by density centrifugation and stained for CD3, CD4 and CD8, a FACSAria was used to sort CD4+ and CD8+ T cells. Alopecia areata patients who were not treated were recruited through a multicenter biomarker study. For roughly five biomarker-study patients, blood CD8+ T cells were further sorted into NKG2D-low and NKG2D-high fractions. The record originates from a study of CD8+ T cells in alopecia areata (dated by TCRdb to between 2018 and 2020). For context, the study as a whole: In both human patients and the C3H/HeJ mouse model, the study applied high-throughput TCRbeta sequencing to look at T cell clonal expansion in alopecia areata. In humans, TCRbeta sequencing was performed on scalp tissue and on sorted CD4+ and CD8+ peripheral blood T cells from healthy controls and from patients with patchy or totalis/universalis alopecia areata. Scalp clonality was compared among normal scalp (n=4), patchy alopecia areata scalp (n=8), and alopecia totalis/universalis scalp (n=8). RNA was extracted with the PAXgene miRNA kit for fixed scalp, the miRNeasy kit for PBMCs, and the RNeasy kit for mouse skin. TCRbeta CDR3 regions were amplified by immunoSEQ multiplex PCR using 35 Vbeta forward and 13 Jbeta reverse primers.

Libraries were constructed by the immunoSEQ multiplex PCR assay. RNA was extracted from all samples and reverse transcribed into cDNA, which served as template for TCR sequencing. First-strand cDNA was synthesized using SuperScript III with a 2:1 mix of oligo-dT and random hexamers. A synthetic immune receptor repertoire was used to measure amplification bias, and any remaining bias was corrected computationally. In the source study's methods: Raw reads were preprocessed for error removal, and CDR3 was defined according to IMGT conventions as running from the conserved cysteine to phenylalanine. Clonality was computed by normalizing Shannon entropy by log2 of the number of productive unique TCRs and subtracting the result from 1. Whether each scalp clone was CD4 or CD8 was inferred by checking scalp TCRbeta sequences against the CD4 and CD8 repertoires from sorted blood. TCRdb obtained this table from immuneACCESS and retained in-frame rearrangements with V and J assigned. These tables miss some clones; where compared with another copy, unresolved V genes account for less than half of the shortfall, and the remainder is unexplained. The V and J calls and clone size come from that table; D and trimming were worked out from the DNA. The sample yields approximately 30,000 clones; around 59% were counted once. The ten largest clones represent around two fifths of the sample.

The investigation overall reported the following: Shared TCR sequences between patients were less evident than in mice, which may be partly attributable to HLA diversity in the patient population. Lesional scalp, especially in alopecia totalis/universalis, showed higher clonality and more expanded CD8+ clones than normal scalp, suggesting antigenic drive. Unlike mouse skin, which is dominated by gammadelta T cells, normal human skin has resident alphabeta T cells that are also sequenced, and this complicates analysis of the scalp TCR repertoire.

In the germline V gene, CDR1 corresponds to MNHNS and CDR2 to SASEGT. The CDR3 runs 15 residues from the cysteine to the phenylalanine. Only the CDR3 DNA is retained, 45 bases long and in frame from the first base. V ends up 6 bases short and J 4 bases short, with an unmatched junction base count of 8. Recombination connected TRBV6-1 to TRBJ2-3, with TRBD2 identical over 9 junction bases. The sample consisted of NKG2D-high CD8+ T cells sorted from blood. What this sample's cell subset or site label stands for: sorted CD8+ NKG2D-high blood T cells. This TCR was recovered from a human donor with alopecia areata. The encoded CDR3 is CASRRSSGIPDTQYF. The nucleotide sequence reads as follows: TGTGCCAGCAGACGCTCTAGCGGGATCCCAGATACGCAGTATTTT.